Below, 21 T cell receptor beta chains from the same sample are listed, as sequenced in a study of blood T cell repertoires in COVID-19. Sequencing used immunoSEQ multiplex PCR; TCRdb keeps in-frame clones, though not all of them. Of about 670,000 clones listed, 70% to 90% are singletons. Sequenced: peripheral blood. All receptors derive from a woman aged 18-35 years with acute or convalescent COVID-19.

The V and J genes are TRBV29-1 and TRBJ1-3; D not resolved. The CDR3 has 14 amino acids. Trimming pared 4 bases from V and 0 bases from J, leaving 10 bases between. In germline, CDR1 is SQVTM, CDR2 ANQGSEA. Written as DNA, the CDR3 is TGCAGCGTTGTTCCAGTCAACTCTGGAAACACCATATATTTT. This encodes CSVVPVNSGNTIYF.

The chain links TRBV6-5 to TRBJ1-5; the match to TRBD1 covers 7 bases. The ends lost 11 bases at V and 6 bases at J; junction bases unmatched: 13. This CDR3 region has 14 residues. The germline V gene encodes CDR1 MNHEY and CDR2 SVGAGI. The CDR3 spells CAGSYNRGGQPQHF. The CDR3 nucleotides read TGTGCCGGGTCCTATAACAGGGGTGGTCAGCCCCAGCATTTT.

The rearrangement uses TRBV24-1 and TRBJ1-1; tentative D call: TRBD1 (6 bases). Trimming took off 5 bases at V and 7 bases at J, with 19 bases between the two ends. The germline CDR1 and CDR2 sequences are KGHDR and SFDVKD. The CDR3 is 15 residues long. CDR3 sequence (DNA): TGTGCCACCAGTGGAGGCACGGGACACACCTATGAAGCTTTCTTT. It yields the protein CATSGGTGHTYEAFF.

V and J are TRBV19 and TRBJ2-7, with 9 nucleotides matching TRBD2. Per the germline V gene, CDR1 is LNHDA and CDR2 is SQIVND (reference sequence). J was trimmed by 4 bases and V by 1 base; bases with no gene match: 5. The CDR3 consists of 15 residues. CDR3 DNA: TGTGCCAGTAGTATAGGAGGCGGGGGGGTTTACGAGCAGTACTTC. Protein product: CASSIGGGGVYEQYF.

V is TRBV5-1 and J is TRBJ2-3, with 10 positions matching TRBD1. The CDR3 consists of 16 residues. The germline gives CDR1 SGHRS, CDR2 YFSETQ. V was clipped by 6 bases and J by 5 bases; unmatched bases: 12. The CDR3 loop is CASIPQPGTGEDTQYF. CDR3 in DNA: TGCGCCAGCATACCCCAACCCGGGACAGGGGAAGATACGCAGTATTTT.

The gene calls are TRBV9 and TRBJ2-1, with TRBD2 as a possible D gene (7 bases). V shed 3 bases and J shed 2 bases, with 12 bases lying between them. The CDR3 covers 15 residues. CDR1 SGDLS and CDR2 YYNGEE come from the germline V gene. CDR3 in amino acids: CASSGEGDPYNEQFF. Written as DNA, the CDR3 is TGTGCCAGCAGCGGGGAGGGGGACCCCTACAATGAGCAGTTCTTC.

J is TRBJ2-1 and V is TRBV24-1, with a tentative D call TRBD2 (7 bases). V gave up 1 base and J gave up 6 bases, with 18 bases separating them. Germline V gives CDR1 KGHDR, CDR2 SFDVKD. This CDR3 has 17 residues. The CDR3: CATSDFLGGARLNEQFF. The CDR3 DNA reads TGTGCCACCAGTGATTTTTTAGGGGGGGCGAGGCTCAATGAGCAGTTCTTC.

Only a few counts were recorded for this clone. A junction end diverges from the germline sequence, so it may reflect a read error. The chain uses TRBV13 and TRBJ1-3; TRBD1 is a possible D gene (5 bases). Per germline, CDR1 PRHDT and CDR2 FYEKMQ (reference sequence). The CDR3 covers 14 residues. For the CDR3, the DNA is TGTGCCAGCAACTTATTCGGGGGTGAAAACACCATATATTTT. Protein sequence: CASNLFGGENTIYF.

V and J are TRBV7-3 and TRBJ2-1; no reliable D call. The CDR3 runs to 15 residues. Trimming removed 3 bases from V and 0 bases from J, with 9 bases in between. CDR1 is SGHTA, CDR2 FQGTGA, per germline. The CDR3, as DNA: TGTGCCAGCAGCTTCGACCCTAGCTCCTACAATGAGCAGTTCTTC. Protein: CASSFDPSSYNEQFF.

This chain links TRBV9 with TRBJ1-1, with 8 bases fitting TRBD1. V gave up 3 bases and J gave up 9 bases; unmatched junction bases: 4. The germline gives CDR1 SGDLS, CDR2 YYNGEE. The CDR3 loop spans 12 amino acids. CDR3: CASSEGTGKAFF. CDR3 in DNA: TGTGCCAGCAGCGAGGGGACAGGAAAAGCTTTCTTT.

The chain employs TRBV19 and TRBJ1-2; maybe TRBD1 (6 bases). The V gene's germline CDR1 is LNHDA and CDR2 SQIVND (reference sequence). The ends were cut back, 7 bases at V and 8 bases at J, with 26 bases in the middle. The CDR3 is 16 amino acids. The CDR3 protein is CASNTGHRSIPYGYTF. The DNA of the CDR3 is TGTGCCAGTAATACGGGACACCGATCTATCCCCTACGGCTACACCTTC.

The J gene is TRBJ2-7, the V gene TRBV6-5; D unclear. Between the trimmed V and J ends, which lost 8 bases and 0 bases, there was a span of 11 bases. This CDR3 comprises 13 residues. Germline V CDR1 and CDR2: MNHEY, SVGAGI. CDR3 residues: CASAPFGSYEQYF. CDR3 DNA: TGTGCCAGCGCCCCCTTCGGCTCCTACGAGCAGTACTTC.

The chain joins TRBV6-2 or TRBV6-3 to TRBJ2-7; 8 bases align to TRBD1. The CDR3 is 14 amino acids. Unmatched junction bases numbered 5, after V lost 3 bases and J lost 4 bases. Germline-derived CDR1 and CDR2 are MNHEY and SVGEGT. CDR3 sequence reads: CASSYFRGPYEQYF. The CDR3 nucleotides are TGTGCCAGCAGTTATTTCAGGGGGCCTTACGAGCAGTACTTC.

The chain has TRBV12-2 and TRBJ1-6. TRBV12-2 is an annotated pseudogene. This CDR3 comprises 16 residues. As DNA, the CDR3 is TGTGCAAGTCGCTTGAGGTTAGGTCGGTTTAATTCACCCCTCCACTTT. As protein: CASRLRLGRFNSPLHF.

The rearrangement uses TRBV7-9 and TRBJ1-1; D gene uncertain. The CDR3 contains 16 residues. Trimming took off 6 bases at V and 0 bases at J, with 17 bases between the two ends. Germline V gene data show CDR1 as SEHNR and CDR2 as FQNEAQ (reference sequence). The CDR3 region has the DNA TGTGCCAGCAGAATTCCTGGGAACGGGATGAACACTGAAGCTTTCTTT. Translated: CASRIPGNGMNTEAFF.

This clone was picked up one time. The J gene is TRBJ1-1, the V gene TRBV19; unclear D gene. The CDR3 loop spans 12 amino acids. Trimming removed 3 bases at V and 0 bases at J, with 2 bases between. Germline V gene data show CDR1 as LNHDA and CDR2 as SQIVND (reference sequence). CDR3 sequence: CASSIVNTEAFF. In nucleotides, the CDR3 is TGTGCCAGTAGTATCGTGAACACTGAAGCTTTCTTT.

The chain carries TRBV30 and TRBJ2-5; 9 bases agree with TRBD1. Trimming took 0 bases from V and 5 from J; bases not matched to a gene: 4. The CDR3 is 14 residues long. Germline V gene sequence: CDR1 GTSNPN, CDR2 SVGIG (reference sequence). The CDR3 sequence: CAWSVGDRGETQYF. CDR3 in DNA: TGTGCCTGGAGTGTAGGCGACAGGGGGGAGACCCAGTACTTC.

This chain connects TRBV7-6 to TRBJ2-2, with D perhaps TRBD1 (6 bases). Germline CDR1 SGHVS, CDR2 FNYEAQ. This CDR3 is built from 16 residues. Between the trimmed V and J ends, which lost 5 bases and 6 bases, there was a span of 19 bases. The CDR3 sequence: CASSAMGATRAGELFF. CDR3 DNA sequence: TGTGCCAGCAGCGCAATGGGGGCAACTCGGGCCGGGGAGCTGTTTTTT.

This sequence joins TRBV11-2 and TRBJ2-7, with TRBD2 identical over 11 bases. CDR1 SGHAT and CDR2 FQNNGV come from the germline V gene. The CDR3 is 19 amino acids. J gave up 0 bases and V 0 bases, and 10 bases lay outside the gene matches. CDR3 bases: TGTGCCAGCAGCTTAGAGGGGACTAGCGGTTATTTAAGCTCCTACGAGCAGTACTTC. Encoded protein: CASSLEGTSGYLSSYEQYF. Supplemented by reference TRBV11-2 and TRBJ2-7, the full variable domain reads EAGVAQSPRYKIIEKRQSVAFWCNPISGHATLYWYQQILGQGPKLLIQFQNNGVVDDSQLPKDRFSAERLKGVDSTLKIQPAKLEDSAVYLCASSLEGTSGYLSSYEQYFGPGTRLTVT.

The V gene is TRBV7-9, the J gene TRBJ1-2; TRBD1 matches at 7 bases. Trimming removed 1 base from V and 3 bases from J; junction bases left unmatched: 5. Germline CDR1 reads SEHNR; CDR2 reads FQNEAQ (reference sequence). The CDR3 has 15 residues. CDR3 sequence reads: CASSLGQGKYYGYTF. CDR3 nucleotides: TGTGCCAGCAGCTTAGGACAGGGTAAATACTATGGCTACACCTTC.

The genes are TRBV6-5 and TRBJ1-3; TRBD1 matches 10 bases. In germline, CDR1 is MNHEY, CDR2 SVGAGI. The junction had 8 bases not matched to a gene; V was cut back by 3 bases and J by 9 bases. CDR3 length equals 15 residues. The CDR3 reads CASSYWSGQGGTIYF. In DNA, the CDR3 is TGTGCCAGCAGTTATTGGTCAGGACAGGGGGGCACCATATATTTT.